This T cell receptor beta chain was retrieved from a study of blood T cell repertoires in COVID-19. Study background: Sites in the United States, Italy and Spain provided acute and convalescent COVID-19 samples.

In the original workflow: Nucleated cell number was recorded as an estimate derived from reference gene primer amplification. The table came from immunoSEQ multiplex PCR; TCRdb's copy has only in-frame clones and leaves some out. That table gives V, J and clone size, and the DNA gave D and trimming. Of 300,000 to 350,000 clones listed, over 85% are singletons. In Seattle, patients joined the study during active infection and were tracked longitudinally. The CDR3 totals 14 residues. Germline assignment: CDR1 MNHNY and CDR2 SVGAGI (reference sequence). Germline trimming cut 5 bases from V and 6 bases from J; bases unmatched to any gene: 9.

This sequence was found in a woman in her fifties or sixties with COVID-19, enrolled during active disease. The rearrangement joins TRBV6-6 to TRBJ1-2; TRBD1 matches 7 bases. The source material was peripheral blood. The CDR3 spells CASSGEGAHNGYTF. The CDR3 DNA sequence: TGTGCCAGCAGTGGCGAGGGGGCCCATAATGGCTACACCTTC.